The 15 T cell receptor beta chains below all came from one sample that was sequenced in a study of long-term antiretroviral therapy in people with HIV (dated 2022 in TCRdb). The immunoSEQ hsTCRB v3.0 assay was used at survey level resolution to sequence the TRB variable region. Here the immuneACCESS table is served through TCRdb, limited to in-frame sequences with V and J called. Missing clones are a known gap in these copies; in checked studies unresolved V genes cover under half, and the rest lacks a known reason. Here the sample has 23,000 or so clones; approximately 81% occur a single time. The ten largest clonotypes hold roughly an eighth of the sample. The sequenced sample was unsorted PBMCs, obtained 0.1 years before starting antiretroviral therapy. These receptor sequences come from a man between 40 and 49 years old with HIV.

The J gene is TRBJ2-7, the V gene TRBV7-9, with unresolved D. The CDR3 loop spans 14 amino acids. The V and J ends lost 3 bases and 3 bases respectively, with 12 bases between them. Germline CDR1 SEHNR, CDR2 FQNEAQ (reference sequence). CDR3 sequence: CASSLSGVDYEQYF. Here the CDR3 DNA reads TGTGCCAGCAGCTTGAGTGGAGTCGACTACGAGCAGTACTTC.

J is TRBJ1-5 and V is TRBV10-2, with D unclear. This CDR3 spans 14 amino acids. V shed 3 bases and J shed 1 base, with 7 bases lying between them. The germline gives CDR1 WSHSY, CDR2 SAAADI. CDR3 loop: CASSESDSNQPQHF. The CDR3 bases are TGCGCCAGCAGTGAATCAGACAGCAATCAGCCCCAGCATTTT.

The chain combines TRBV19 with TRBJ2-7; 9 bases are a match to TRBD1. Per the germline V gene, CDR1 is LNHDA and CDR2 is SQIVND (reference sequence). The CDR3 totals 16 residues. V dropped 1 base and J dropped 2; count of bases not matched to a gene: 6. The DNA for the CDR3 is TGTGCCAGTAGTATAGTCCCGACAGGGGGGCCCTACGAGCAGTACTTC. This codes for CASSIVPTGGPYEQYF.

The rearrangement joins TRBV6-5 to TRBJ1-4; D gene ambiguous. V dropped 3 bases and J dropped 7 bases, with 9 bases sitting between them. Germline loops: CDR1 MNHEY, CDR2 SVGAGI. This CDR3 spans 13 amino acids. Here the CDR3 DNA reads TGTGCCAGCAGTTATGGTCCGCGTGAAAAACTGTTTTTT. Translation gives CASSYGPREKLFF.

The V gene is TRBV27, the J gene TRBJ2-7, with D perhaps TRBD1 (6 bases). Germline V gene sequence: CDR1 MNHEY, CDR2 SMNVEV (reference sequence). The CDR3 length is 14 residues. V shed 3 bases and J shed 2 bases, with 11 bases lying between them. The CDR3 loop is CASSFRQDPYEQYF. As DNA, the CDR3 is TGTGCCAGCAGTTTCCGACAGGACCCCTACGAGCAGTACTTC.

V is TRBV4-2 and J is TRBJ2-1; D is possibly TRBD1 (5 bases). V lost 4 bases and J lost 3, with 10 bases in between. CDR3 length equals 14 residues. CDR1 is LGHNA, CDR2 YNFKEQ, per germline. DNA of the CDR3: TGTGCCAGCAGCCCAGCGACAGTCTACAATGAGCAGTTCTTC. This translates into CASSPATVYNEQFF.

The rearrangement uses TRBV9 and TRBJ2-7, with TRBD2 as a possible D gene (5 bases). The germline V and J ends were trimmed by 4 bases and 3 bases, with 17 bases remaining between them. The CDR3 runs to 15 residues. From germline, CDR1 is SGDLS and CDR2 YYNGEE. CDR3 region: CASSPLPSLGYEQYF. In nucleotides, the CDR3 is TGTGCCAGCAGCCCTCTTCCTAGCCTGGGCTACGAGCAGTACTTC.

J is TRBJ2-7 and V is TRBV11-2, with D perhaps TRBD1 (6 bases). Trimming left V 2 bases short and J 5 bases short, with 16 bases between. This CDR3 has 15 amino acids. Germline-derived CDR1 and CDR2 are SGHAT and FQNNGV. The CDR3 here is CASSLWAGEPNEQYF. The CDR3 DNA follows: TGTGCCAGCAGCTTATGGGCAGGGGAGCCCAACGAGCAGTACTTC.

The V and J genes are TRBV7-9 and TRBJ2-1; 7 nucleotides match TRBD2. V dropped 2 bases and J dropped 9; count of bases not matched to a gene: 4. Germline CDR1 is SEHNR and CDR2 is FQNEAQ (reference sequence). The CDR3 is 13 amino acids. Written as DNA, the CDR3 is TGTGCCAGCAGCTTAATGGGGGAGGGTGAGCAGTTCTTC. This codes for CASSLMGEGEQFF.

This clone has only one observation. The V and J genes are TRBV7-6 and TRBJ2-7, with D tentatively TRBD2 (5 bases). Germline V gene sequence: CDR1 SGHVS, CDR2 FNYEAQ. V was trimmed by 0 bases and J by 3 bases, leaving 6 bases between them. The CDR3 is 13 amino acids. The CDR3 nucleotides are TGTGCCAGCAGCTTAGCTAGCGACTACGAGCAGTACTTC. Its protein is CASSLASDYEQYF.

The chain joins TRBV7-9 to TRBJ1-1; 11 bases agree with TRBD1. Germline V gives CDR1 SEHNR, CDR2 FQNEAQ (reference sequence). The CDR3 loop spans 15 amino acids. Trimming removed 5 bases from V and 4 bases from J; junction bases left unmatched: 6. Written as DNA, the CDR3 is TGTGCCAGCAGCCCCGGACAGGGGGCTTTCACTGAAGCTTTCTTT. It codes for CASSPGQGAFTEAFF. The variable domain in full, with the rest retrieved from reference TRBV7-9 and TRBJ1-1, is DTGVSQNPRHKITKRGQNVTFRCDPISEHNRLYWYRQTLGQGPEFLTYFQNEAQLEKSRLLSDRFSAERPKGSFSTLEIQRTEQGDSAMYLCASSPGQGAFTEAFFGQGTRLTVV.

The rearrangement joins TRBV5-1 to TRBJ2-7; D assignment may be TRBD1 or TRBD2 (5 bases each). V was trimmed by 0 bases and J by 6 bases, leaving 13 bases between them. The CDR3 is 14 amino acids. Germline V gives CDR1 SGHRS, CDR2 YFSETQ. DNA of the CDR3: TGCGCCAGCAGCTTGGGAGGGGATGGACGCGAGCAGTACTTC. Its protein is CASSLGGDGREQYF.

CDR3 protein: CASSLEGRPNYEQYF. Written as DNA, the CDR3 is TGTGCCAGCTCTTTGGAGGGACGGCCCAACTACGAGCAGTACTTC. The rearrangement links TRBV6-1 to TRBJ2-7, with D maybe TRBD2 (6 bases). This CDR3 comprises 15 residues. Per germline, CDR1 MNHNS and CDR2 SASEGT. Trimming took off 8 bases at V and 3 bases at J, with 20 bases between the two ends.

This chain links TRBV11-2 with TRBJ1-6; weak D call: TRBD1 (5 bases). This CDR3 contains 15 residues. V was shortened by 2 bases and J by 6 bases, with 11 bases between the two germline ends. CDR1 and CDR2 from the germline V gene are SGHAT and FQNNGV. The CDR3 sequence is CASSLSTGLNSPLHF. The CDR3 nucleotides are TGTGCCAGCAGCTTATCAACAGGTCTTAATTCACCCCTCCACTTT.

The genes are TRBV7-2 and TRBJ2-3; weak D call: TRBD2 (5 bases). The CDR3 sequence is 14 residues long. Germline V gene lookup returns CDR1 SGHTA and CDR2 FQGNSA. The V gene lost 8 bases and the J gene lost 1 base, with 13 bases spanning the gap. CDR3: CASRGPLGTDTQYF. The CDR3, as DNA: TGTGCCAGCCGCGGGCCCCTCGGCACAGATACGCAGTATTTT.